This is a list of T cell receptor beta chains from one sample in a study of shared clonotypes between healthy human individuals. The repertoire was sequenced with immunoSEQ multiplex PCR; TCRdb's copy has only in-frame clones and lacks some. The sample records around 2.1 million clones, roughly 91% being singletons. Material for sequencing was naive CD8+ T cells from PBMCs. The receptors stem from a man aged 18 to 30 in good health. Some clones in this sample may be carry-over from other donors' samples. Both conserved end residues are part of each CDR3. Fields, in order: V gene, D gene, J gene, clone size, CDR3 protein, CDR3 DNA. A D gene is named only where the DNA matches it firmly. The listing skips clone size in some rows; elsewhere it reads once, few, many or a size class.

TRBV9	-	TRBJ2-2	-	CASSLRSSLTPNTGELFF	TGTGCCAGCAGCCTTCGTAGCTCGCTTACTCCGAACACCGGGGAGCTGTTTTTT
TRBV18	-	TRBJ1-2	once	CASSQDRNGYTF	TGTGCCAGCTCACAGGACAGAAATGGCTACACCTTC
TRBV7-9	TRBD2	TRBJ2-7	-	CASSPLAGEGYEQYF	TGTGCCAGCAGCCCTCTAGCGGGAGAAGGCTACGAGCAGTACTTC
TRBV9	-	TRBJ2-7	-	CASSVDRTTRPSYEQYF	TGTGCCAGCAGCGTAGATAGGACTACCCGTCCCTCTTACGAGCAGTACTTC
TRBV29-1	-	TRBJ2-5	-	CSVSQVQETQYF	TGCAGCGTTTCCCAGGTCCAAGAGACCCAGTACTTC
TRBV13	-	TRBJ1-1	few	CASSLALREGPEAFF	TGTGCCAGCAGCTTAGCCCTGAGGGAGGGCCCTGAAGCTTTCTTT
TRBV27	TRBD1	TRBJ2-4	-	CASSYRGQGISDRAKNIQYF	TGTGCCAGCAGTTACAGGGGACAGGGTATAAGCGACCGAGCCAAAAACATTCAGTACTTC
TRBV27	TRBD1	TRBJ1-5	-	CASSAWTGDSNQPQHF	TGTGCCAGCAGTGCCTGGACAGGGGATAGCAATCAGCCCCAGCATTTT
TRBV7-9	-	TRBJ2-2	-	CASSPPAGPTGELFF	TGTGCCAGCAGCCCACCTGCGGGGCCCACCGGGGAGCTGTTTTTT
TRBV5-5	-	TRBJ2-1	-	CASSHALGSVSYNEQFF	TGTGCCAGCAGCCACGCCCTGGGCTCCGTCTCCTACAATGAGCAGTTCTTC
TRBV27	-	TRBJ2-7	-	CASVGTLMSEQYF	TGTGCCAGCGTCGGGACCTTGATGTCCGAGCAGTACTTC
TRBV5-6	TRBD1	TRBJ2-7	-	CASSSGQGGPYEQYF	TGTGCCAGCAGCAGCGGACAGGGGGGCCCCTACGAGCAGTACTTC
TRBV7-9	TRBD2	TRBJ2-3	-	CASSLVGLAGGTQYF	TGTGCCAGCAGCTTAGTCGGTCTAGCGGGAGGGACGCAGTATTTT
TRBV28	TRBD2	TRBJ2-7	once	CASSLAGGTYEQYF	TGTGCCAGCAGTTTAGCGGGGGGGACCTACGAGCAGTACTTC
TRBV10-3	TRBD1	TRBJ1-5	-	CASSGTDSNQPQHF	TGTGCCAGCTCTGGGACAGATAGCAATCAGCCCCAGCATTTT
TRBV6-5	-	TRBJ2-7	-	CASSYGGSYEQYF	TGTGCCAGCAGTTACGGCGGTTCCTACGAGCAGTACTTC
TRBV28	-	TRBJ2-7	-	CASSLLRRDEQYF	TGTGCCAGCAGTTTACTGCGCAGGGACGAGCAGTACTTC
TRBV19	-	TRBJ1-5	-	CASTPGGLGPGQPQHF	TGTGCCAGTACCCCCGGGGGTTTGGGCCCCGGGCAGCCCCAGCATTTT
TRBV27	TRBD1	TRBJ2-7	-	CASSWGTGTYEQYF	TGTGCCAGCAGTTGGGGGACAGGGACATACGAGCAGTACTTC
TRBV10-3	-	TRBJ2-1	-	CAISESTSSSPNEQFF	TGTGCCATCAGTGAGTCTACTAGCTCGTCCCCCAATGAGCAGTTCTTC
TRBV25-1	TRBD2	TRBJ2-1	-	CASGAGAGGSYNEQFF	TGTGCCAGCGGGGCAGGGGCGGGGGGCTCCTACAATGAGCAGTTCTTC
TRBV19	-	TRBJ2-7	once	CASSVGVGYEQYF	TGTGCCAGTAGTGTCGGTGTCGGCTACGAGCAGTACTTC
TRBV7-6	-	TRBJ2-3	-	CASSLSGYATDTQYF	TGTGCCAGCAGCTTAAGTGGCTATGCCACAGATACGCAGTATTTT
TRBV5-4	-	TRBJ2-1	-	CASYGLDRNEQFF	TGTGCCAGCTACGGATTGGACCGCAATGAGCAGTTCTTC
TRBV27	TRBD1	TRBJ1-2	-	CASSQIRDRGPGGYTF	TGTGCCAGCAGTCAAATCCGGGACAGGGGGCCAGGGGGCTACACCTTC
TRBV4-1	TRBD1	TRBJ1-2	-	CASSGQGKTNYGYTF	TGCGCCAGCAGCGGACAGGGGAAGACTAACTATGGCTACACCTTC
TRBV28	-	TRBJ1-2	-	CASSLGSVGDYTF	TGTGCCAGCAGTTTGGGCTCCGTGGGGGACTACACCTTC
TRBV7-9	-	TRBJ1-1	-	CASSPAQGGRTEAFF	TGTGCCAGCAGCCCAGCTCAGGGAGGTCGCACTGAAGCTTTCTTT
TRBV7-2	-	TRBJ1-5	-	CASSFRGPAQPQHF	TGTGCCAGCAGCTTTCGGGGGCCGGCTCAGCCCCAGCATTTT
TRBV27	-	TRBJ2-1	-	CASAPEVRGPNEQFF	TGTGCCAGCGCCCCCGAAGTAAGAGGACCCAATGAGCAGTTCTTC
TRBV6-5	-	TRBJ2-2	-	CASSYGDTGELFF	TGTGCCAGCAGTTACGGCGACACCGGGGAGCTGTTTTTT
TRBV5-1	TRBD1	TRBJ2-7	-	CASSRSRTGRSYEQYF	TGCGCCAGCAGCCGGAGTCGGACAGGCCGCTCCTACGAGCAGTACTTC
TRBV14	TRBD2	TRBJ2-1	-	CASSQPGTSGGSYNEQFF	TGTGCCAGCAGCCAACCTGGGACTAGCGGGGGGTCCTACAATGAGCAGTTCTTC
TRBV28	-	TRBJ2-7	-	CASSLVSHTHEQYF	TGTGCCAGCAGTTTGGTGTCGCATACCCACGAGCAGTACTTC
TRBV7-6	-	TRBJ2-1	-	CASSLEVAGEVGNEQFF	TGTGCCAGCAGCTTAGAGGTGGCAGGGGAAGTGGGCAATGAGCAGTTCTTC
TRBV10-3	-	TRBJ2-7	-	CAIGVFNSYEQYF	TGTGCCATCGGAGTCTTTAACTCCTACGAGCAGTACTTC
TRBV19	TRBD1	TRBJ1-5	few	CASSQGTEKQNQPQHF	TGTGCCAGTAGTCAAGGGACAGAGAAACAGAATCAGCCCCAGCATTTT
TRBV19	TRBD2	TRBJ2-7	-	CASTTGTSGANEQYF	TGTGCCAGTACAACCGGGACTAGCGGCGCCAACGAGCAGTACTTC
TRBV28	-	TRBJ1-1	-	CASSPLQVKGTEAFF	TGTGCCAGCAGTCCCCTCCAGGTAAAAGGAACTGAAGCTTTCTTT
TRBV7-3	-	TRBJ2-5	-	CASSLTGSGSQYF	TGTGCCAGCAGCTTAACGGGGAGTGGGAGCCAGTACTTC
TRBV7-9	-	TRBJ2-7	few	CASSLASSYEQYF	TGTGCCAGCAGCTTAGCCAGCTCCTACGAGCAGTACTTC
TRBV14	-	TRBJ2-7	-	CASSQGQTYEQYF	TGTGCCAGCAGCCAAGGTCAGACCTACGAGCAGTACTTC
TRBV4-3	-	TRBJ2-7	-	CASSQEGIGQGRYEQYF	TGCGCCAGCAGCCAAGAGGGGATAGGGCAGGGGCGCTACGAGCAGTACTTC
TRBV10-3	-	TRBJ1-4	once	CAISDSDSYNEKLFF	TGTGCCATCAGCGACTCGGACAGTTATAATGAAAAACTGTTTTTT
TRBV4-1	-	TRBJ2-5	-	CASSRLLRETQYF	TGCGCCAGCAGCCGCCTGCTACGGGAGACCCAGTACTTC
TRBV9	-	TRBJ2-2	few	CASSPAGGATGELFF	TGTGCCAGCAGCCCGGCAGGTGGGGCCACCGGGGAGCTGTTTTTT
TRBV5-1	-	TRBJ2-7	-	CASSLARTFAYEQYF	TGCGCCAGCAGCTTGGCCCGGACGTTCGCTTACGAGCAGTACTTC
TRBV15	-	TRBJ1-1	-	CATSNRVLTLTAEAFF	TGTGCCACCAGCAACCGGGTCCTTACTTTGACGGCTGAAGCTTTCTTT
TRBV6-5	-	TRBJ1-2	-	CASSPSPSNYGYTF	TGTGCCAGCAGTCCCAGTCCGTCTAACTATGGCTACACCTTC
TRBV2	TRBD1	TRBJ2-7	-	CASSEDRSYEQYF	TGTGCCAGCAGCGAGGACAGGTCCTACGAGCAGTACTTC
TRBV27	TRBD1	TRBJ2-1	few	CASSPGTGYNEQFF	TGTGCCAGCAGTCCCGGGACAGGTTACAATGAGCAGTTCTTC
TRBV28	TRBD2	TRBJ2-1	-	CASTRVGGAYQNEQFF	TGTGCCAGCACCCGAGTCGGGGGGGCTTATCAGAATGAGCAGTTCTTC
TRBV7-9	-	TRBJ1-4	few	CASSARTGTFNEKLFF	TGTGCCAGCAGCGCTAGGACGGGAACATTTAATGAAAAACTGTTTTTT